The 29 T cell receptor beta chains in this list originate from one sample, sequenced in a study of shared clonotypes between healthy human individuals. The table came from immunoSEQ multiplex PCR; TCRdb's copy has only in-frame clones and leaves some out. This table has just over 2,000,000 clones, approximately 95% appearing once. Naive CD8 cells were CD45RO-negative, positively selected for CCR7, excluding terminally differentiated effector memory CD45RA+ cells. The specimen sequenced was naive CD8+ T cells sorted from blood. The origin of the receptors is a young man in good health.

This clone was recorded only once. This rearrangement joins TRBV6-5 to TRBJ2-6; D uncertain. This CDR3 contains 15 residues. From germline, CDR1 is MNHEY and CDR2 SVGAGI. Trimming removed 2 bases from V and 0 bases from J, with 5 bases in between. The CDR3 DNA follows: TGTGCCAGCAGTTACACAACCTCTGGGGCCAACGTCCTGACTTTC. Amino acids: CASSYTTSGANVLTF.

J is TRBJ2-5 and V is TRBV18; 10 positions match TRBD2. There are 14 residues in the CDR3. Germline assignment: CDR1 KGHSH and CDR2 LQKENI. The ends lost 4 bases at V and 4 bases at J; junction bases unmatched: 3. This CDR3 is CASSLAGGGETQYF. The CDR3 DNA reads TGTGCCAGCTCACTAGCGGGAGGAGGAGAGACCCAGTACTTC.

This clone was found once. V and J are TRBV9 and TRBJ2-2, with 11 bases lining up with TRBD2. This CDR3 comprises 16 residues. Losses at the gene ends were 3 bases for V and 4 bases for J; bases not matched to a gene: 5. CDR1 is SGDLS and CDR2 is YYNGEE in the germline V gene. The CDR3 sequence: CASSALAGGSTGELFF. In nucleotides, the CDR3 is TGTGCCAGCAGCGCCTTAGCGGGAGGGTCCACCGGGGAGCTGTTTTTT.

The CDR3, as DNA: TGTGCCATCAGTGAGACTAGCGGGGGTAATGAGCAGTTCTTC. This sequence encodes CAISETSGGNEQFF. V gene TRBV10-3 combines with J gene TRBJ2-1, with TRBD2 matching over 11 bases. The CDR3 runs to 14 residues. Losses at the gene ends were 2 bases for V and 7 bases for J; bases not matched to a gene: 1. Germline loops: CDR1 ENHRY, CDR2 SYGVKD.

V usage is TRBV28 and J usage is TRBJ1-1; D is possibly TRBD1 (5 bases). The CDR3 loop spans 15 amino acids. V was trimmed by 3 bases and J by 5 bases, leaving 16 bases between them. Germline CDR1 reads MDHEN; CDR2 reads SYDVKM. The CDR3 region is CASSFRTTAGTEAFF. Written as DNA, the CDR3 is TGTGCCAGCAGTTTCCGGACAACTGCGGGGACTGAAGCTTTCTTT.

V and J are TRBV6-1 and TRBJ2-7, with 7 nucleotides matching TRBD1. The CDR3 is 16 amino acids. The V gene end was trimmed by 4 bases and the J gene end by 0 bases; junction bases not matched to a gene: 9. Germline V CDR1 and CDR2: MNHNS, SASEGT. The CDR3 nucleotides read TGTGCCAGCAGTGGGGGATGGGACAGTAGCTCCTACGAGCAGTACTTC. Its protein is CASSGGWDSSSYEQYF.

The chain has TRBV29-1 and TRBJ1-1; 9 nucleotides line up with TRBD1. The CDR3 runs 13 residues. V shed 6 bases and J 1 base; nucleotides not matched to a gene: 3. Germline CDR1 and CDR2: SQVTM and ANQGSEA. CDR3: CSVDRGRNTEAFF. The CDR3, as DNA: TGCAGCGTCGACAGGGGGAGGAACACTGAAGCTTTCTTT.

V is TRBV5-6 and J is TRBJ2-5; 9 bases match TRBD1. Germline lookup yields CDR1 SGHDT and CDR2 YYEEEE. This CDR3 is built from 14 residues. Germline trimming cut 5 bases from V and 3 bases from J; bases unmatched to any gene: 5. Here the CDR3 DNA reads TGTGCCAGCAGGGTTACAGGGGGCGAAGAGACCCAGTACTTC. This sequence encodes CASRVTGGEETQYF.

This clone was seen a handful of times. This chain uses TRBV9 with TRBJ1-2; D not certain. The germline gives CDR1 SGDLS, CDR2 YYNGEE. The V end was cut by 3 bases, the J end by 4 bases, with 10 bases between. CDR3 length equals 13 residues. DNA of the CDR3: TGTGCCAGCAGCGGGACGGTCGGCTATGGCTACACCTTC. Translating it yields CASSGTVGYGYTF.

This rearrangement joins TRBV12-5 to TRBJ2-1, with 9 nucleotides matching TRBD1. The junction had 7 bases not matched to a gene; V was cut back by 2 bases and J by 5 bases. CDR1 is LGHNT, CDR2 FRNRAP, per germline. The CDR3 has 16 amino acids. CDR3 region: CASGLTSGQGHNEQFF. CDR3 DNA sequence: TGTGCTAGTGGTTTGACCTCGGGACAGGGTCACAATGAGCAGTTCTTC.

This clone was seen once. Other DNA sequences in the same sample also yield this CDR3. The V and J genes are TRBV7-2 and TRBJ2-7; 8 bases are a match to TRBD1. The CDR3 is 15 residues long. V trimming: 0 bases; J trimming: 2 bases; junction bases outside the gene matches: 3. CDR1 and CDR2 from the germline V gene are SGHTA and FQGNSA. This CDR3 is CASSLAGQGTYEQYF. DNA for the CDR3: TGTGCCAGCAGCTTAGCTGGACAGGGTACCTACGAGCAGTACTTC.

The chain employs TRBV10-1 and TRBJ1-2; D is unclear. Germline CDR1 is WNHNN and CDR2 is SYGVQD (reference sequence). V was cut by 9 bases and J by 6 bases, with 11 bases left in between. The CDR3 covers 11 residues. The CDR3 reads CASTLTNGYTF. The CDR3 DNA reads as TGCGCCAGTACGCTGACAAATGGCTACACCTTC.

V is TRBV7-9 and J is TRBJ2-3, with D maybe TRBD2 (6 bases). Germline V gives CDR1 SEHNR, CDR2 FQNEAQ (reference sequence). The CDR3 is 17 residues long. Trimming left V 1 base short and J 0 bases short, with 14 bases between. The CDR3 nucleotides read TGTGCCAGCAGCTTAGAGATGGGACTTACTAGCACAGATACGCAGTATTTT. Amino acid sequence: CASSLEMGLTSTDTQYF.

J is TRBJ1-1 and V is TRBV20-1, with unresolved D. This CDR3 has 11 amino acids. CDR1 is DFQATT, CDR2 SNEGSKA, per germline (reference sequence). V lost 7 bases to trimming and J lost 0 bases, with 6 bases between them. CDR3 sequence: CSVLMNTEAFF. The CDR3, as DNA: TGCAGTGTTTTAATGAACACTGAAGCTTTCTTT.

The chain's CDR3 is CAWSVLQGSEQYF. DNA for the CDR3: TGTGCCTGGAGTGTACTCCAGGGGAGCGAGCAGTACTTC. The genes are TRBV30 and TRBJ2-7, with a tentative D call TRBD1 (6 bases). Trimming removed 0 bases from V and 6 bases from J, with 12 bases in between. From germline, CDR1 is GTSNPN and CDR2 SVGIG (reference sequence). CDR3 size: 13 residues.

V and J are TRBV7-9 and TRBJ1-4, with 7 nucleotides matching TRBD1. The CDR3 runs to 15 residues. Germline values: CDR1 SEHNR, CDR2 FQNEAQ (reference sequence). With V trimmed by 5 bases and J by 7 bases, 10 bases remained unmatched. Here the CDR3 reads CASSLPDRVGEKLFF. The CDR3 DNA reads as TGTGCCAGCAGCCTTCCCGACAGGGTAGGTGAAAAACTGTTTTTT.

The genes are TRBV5-6 and TRBJ1-2, with 8 bases identical to TRBD1. Germline CDR1 SGHDT, CDR2 YYEEEE. The trim removed 4 bases at V and 8 bases at J, leaving 4 bases unmatched. The CDR3 contains 12 residues. The DNA for the CDR3 is TGTGCCAGCAGCACAGGGGGTGGCGGCTACACCTTC. Protein: CASSTGGGGYTF.

There are a few counts of this clone. The chain recombines TRBV4-2 with TRBJ2-2; D is possibly TRBD1 (6 bases). Trimming removed 3 bases at V and 4 bases at J, with 12 bases between. The CDR3 spans 15 residues. Germline V gene data show CDR1 as LGHNA and CDR2 as YNFKEQ. The CDR3 region has the DNA TGTGCCAGCAGCCAGCCAGACAGGATCACCGGGGAGCTGTTTTTT. Its translation is CASSQPDRITGELFF.

The rearrangement links TRBV28 to TRBJ2-7; 11 nucleotides agree with TRBD2. The CDR3 consists of 17 residues. Germline CDR1 is MDHEN and CDR2 is SYDVKM. J lost 1 base, V lost 5 bases, and 10 bases had no gene match. Written as DNA, the CDR3 is TGTGCCAGCAGTACCCCCGGGACTAGCGGTTTTTCCTACGAGCAGTACTTC. Its translation: CASSTPGTSGFSYEQYF.

The chain uses TRBV18 and TRBJ2-2, with unresolved D. The CDR3 is 19 residues long. Trimming removed 2 bases at V and 0 bases at J, with 19 bases between. Per germline, CDR1 KGHSH and CDR2 LQKENI. The CDR3 DNA reads as TGTGCCAGCTCACCAATCGAGTTTTATTTGGGGACGAACACCGGGGAGCTGTTTTTT. Amino acids: CASSPIEFYLGTNTGELFF.

The chain is built from TRBV7-6 and TRBJ2-7; tentative D call: TRBD1 (5 bases). Germline CDR1 and CDR2: SGHVS and FNYEAQ. The CDR3 length is 14 residues. With 5 bases removed from V and 1 base from J, the gap between germline ends came to 12 bases. The CDR3: CASSPIRDSYEQYF. The CDR3 coding sequence is TGTGCCAGCAGCCCAATCAGGGATTCCTACGAGCAGTACTTC.

This sequence joins TRBV6-6 and TRBJ2-7; D is unresolved. Per germline, CDR1 MNHNY and CDR2 SVGAGI (reference sequence). The germline V and J ends were trimmed by 6 bases and 3 bases, with 12 bases remaining between them. The CDR3 length is 13 residues. CDR3 nucleotides: TGTGCCAGCAGCCCAGGATGGGACTACGAGCAGTACTTC. Protein: CASSPGWDYEQYF.

This clone has just one count. The CDR3 is CASSGTGGADYGYTF. The CDR3 coding sequence is TGTGCCAGCAGCGGGACAGGGGGCGCGGACTATGGCTACACCTTC. The chain combines TRBV9 with TRBJ1-2; 11 nucleotides match TRBD1. V shed 3 bases and J 3 bases; nucleotides not matched to a gene: 4. Germline loops: CDR1 SGDLS, CDR2 YYNGEE. The CDR3 runs 15 residues.

The V call is TRBV19, the J call TRBJ1-5; tentatively, D is TRBD1 (6 bases). The CDR3 is 16 amino acids. Trimming cost V 5 bases and J 7 bases, with 21 bases left between them. Looked up from germline, CDR1 is LNHDA and CDR2 is SQIVND (reference sequence). The CDR3 sequence is CASSETQQGLGQPQHF. CDR3 in DNA: TGTGCCAGTAGTGAAACCCAACAGGGTCTGGGGCAGCCCCAGCATTTT.

V usage is TRBV11-2 and J usage is TRBJ2-7, with 7 bases identical to TRBD2. Germline V CDR1 and CDR2: SGHAT, FQNNGV. V shed 2 bases, J shed 5 bases, and the junction held 15 bases outside the gene matches. The CDR3 runs 17 residues. CDR3 sequence reads: CASSLRDYEGAVHEQYF. The CDR3, as DNA: TGTGCCAGCAGCTTAAGGGACTACGAAGGAGCTGTGCACGAGCAGTACTTC.

This clone was seen a single time. Other nucleotide sequences in the sample specify the same CDR3. The chain recombines TRBV7-9 with TRBJ1-2; the D is unclear. The CDR3 contains 13 residues. Trimming removed 1 base from V and 4 bases from J, with 7 bases in between. Germline lookup yields CDR1 SEHNR and CDR2 FQNEAQ (reference sequence). CDR3 sequence: CASSLGAGYGYTF. The CDR3 nucleotides are TGTGCCAGCAGCTTAGGGGCGGGCTATGGCTACACCTTC. The full variable domain, rest sourced from reference TRBV7-9 and TRBJ1-2, is DTGVSQNPRHKITKRGQNVTFRCDPISEHNRLYWYRQTLGQGPEFLTYFQNEAQLEKSRLLSDRFSAERPKGSFSTLEIQRTEQGDSAMYLCASSLGAGYGYTFGSGTRLTVV.

V and J are TRBV27 and TRBJ1-6, with D unresolved. The germline V gene has CDR1 MNHEY and CDR2 SMNVEV (reference sequence). The CDR3 extends over 14 amino acids. V was shortened by 6 bases and J by 9 bases, with 15 bases between the two germline ends. The CDR3 loop is CASSPGLGGSPLHF. DNA of the CDR3: TGTGCCAGCAGCCCGGGTCTAGGCGGTTCACCCCTCCACTTT.

The chain joins TRBV13 to TRBJ2-1; TRBD2 matches 13 bases. V lost 5 bases, J lost 8 bases, and 12 bases stayed unmatched. This CDR3 has 17 amino acids. CDR1 is PRHDT, CDR2 FYEKMQ, per germline (reference sequence). In nucleotides, the CDR3 is TGTGCCAGCAGCCCCCCCCTAGGACTAGCGGGAGAGGATGAGCAGTTCTTC. Its translation is CASSPPLGLAGEDEQFF. The full variable domain, rest sourced from reference TRBV13 and TRBJ2-1, is AAGVIQSPRHLIKEKRETATLKCYPIPRHDTVYWYQQGPGQDPQFLISFYEKMQSDKGSIPDRFSAQQFSDYHSELNMSSLELGDSALYFCASSPPLGLAGEDEQFFGPGTRLTVL.

The chain combines TRBV19 with TRBJ2-7, with D hard to call. V lost 3 bases, J lost 4 bases, and 10 bases lay in between. Germline V gene sequence: CDR1 LNHDA, CDR2 SQIVND (reference sequence). This CDR3 has 13 amino acids. Here the CDR3 DNA reads TGTGCCAGTAGTATGCGGCCGCTTTACGAGCAGTACTTC. Its protein product is CASSMRPLYEQYF.